One sample yielded the 29 T cell receptor beta chains listed below, sequenced in a study of shared clonotypes between healthy human individuals. Assay: immunoSEQ multiplex PCR; the TCRdb copy retains only in-frame clones and omits some. The sample contains hundreds of thousands of clones, roughly 92% of which appear only once. CD8 cells classed as naive were CD45RO-negative and positively selected for CCR7, excluding terminally differentiated effector memory CD45RA+ cells. The sample was naive CD8+ T cells sorted from blood. These receptors all come from a young man in good health.

The V and J genes are TRBV5-1 and TRBJ2-7; D is undetermined. The V and J ends lost 0 bases and 3 bases respectively, with 10 bases between them. The CDR3 has 14 amino acids. Germline loops: CDR1 SGHRS, CDR2 YFSETQ. This CDR3 reads CASSLVGRNYEQYF. CDR3 nucleotides: TGCGCCAGCAGCTTGGTCGGGCGGAACTACGAGCAGTACTTC.

This clone came up once. Other DNA sequences within the sample encode an identical CDR3. The chain uses TRBV4-3 and TRBJ2-7, with TRBD2 identical over 13 bases. Germline V CDR1 and CDR2: LGHNA, YSLEER. V lost 4 bases and J lost 4; bases outside the gene matches: 4. The CDR3 has 15 amino acids. CDR3 region: CASSPGLAGAYEQYF. The CDR3 nucleotides read TGCGCCAGCAGCCCTGGACTAGCGGGAGCTTACGAGCAGTACTTC.

The chain is built from TRBV10-2 and TRBJ1-5, with a tentative D call TRBD1 (5 bases). V lost 1 base and J lost 1, with 8 bases in between. This CDR3 region has 15 residues. CDR1 and CDR2 (germline): WSHSY, SAAADI. DNA of the CDR3: TGCGCCAGCAGTGAGTTTGGGGGGAGCAATCAGCCCCAGCATTTT. Its translation is CASSEFGGSNQPQHF.

This sequence joins TRBV7-9 and TRBJ2-7, with TRBD1 identical over 9 bases. V gave up 7 bases and J gave up 2 bases; unmatched junction bases: 6. This CDR3 spans 14 amino acids. CDR1 is SEHNR and CDR2 is FQNEAQ in the germline V gene (reference sequence). Written as DNA, the CDR3 is TGTGCCAGCATCAGCGGGACAGGGCCCTACGAGCAGTACTTC. Protein sequence: CASISGTGPYEQYF.

The genes are TRBV7-6 and TRBJ2-1; 10 bases match TRBD2. There are 17 residues in the CDR3. J lost 5 bases, V lost 1 base, and 8 bases had no gene match. CDR1 and CDR2 (germline): SGHVS, FNYEAQ. CDR3 region: CASSLGVTSGKNNEQFF. CDR3 nucleotides: TGTGCCAGCAGCTTAGGCGTAACTAGCGGGAAAAACAATGAGCAGTTCTTC.

The chain combines TRBV19 with TRBJ2-3, with a weak D call TRBD1 (7 bases). The V end lost 5 bases, the J end lost 5 bases, and 23 bases lay between the germline ends. This CDR3 has 17 residues. CDR1 is LNHDA, CDR2 SQIVND, per germline (reference sequence). This CDR3 reads CASSPQTTGFGGDTQYF. The CDR3 DNA sequence: TGTGCCAGTAGTCCGCAGACGACAGGGTTCGGGGGAGATACGCAGTATTTT.

J is TRBJ2-7 and V is TRBV19; 8 bases are a match to TRBD2. CDR3 length: 14 residues. Germline V lookup: CDR1 LNHDA, CDR2 SQIVND (reference sequence). J gave up 4 bases and V 5 bases, and 7 bases lay outside the gene matches. The CDR3 DNA is TGTGCCAGTAGTCCAGGGGCTAGCGGGTACGAGCAGTACTTC. It codes for CASSPGASGYEQYF. The full variable domain, rest sourced from reference TRBV19 and TRBJ2-7, is DGGITQSPKYLFRKEGQNVTLSCEQNLNHDAMYWYRQDPGQGLRLIYYSQIVNDFQKGDIAEGYSVSREKKESFPLTVTSAQKNPTAFYLCASSPGASGYEQYFGPGTRLTVT.

The V and J genes are TRBV2 and TRBJ2-1, with 8 bases identical to TRBD2. Germline trimming cut 2 bases from V and 4 bases from J; bases unmatched to any gene: 7. This CDR3 has 16 residues. CDR1 is SNHLY, CDR2 FYNNEI, per germline. CDR3 protein: CASSESPGGGYNEQFF. The CDR3 DNA sequence: TGTGCCAGCAGTGAATCTCCGGGAGGGGGGTACAATGAGCAGTTCTTC.

The chain joins TRBV5-1 to TRBJ2-4, with TRBD1 matching over 9 bases. The germline V gene encodes CDR1 SGHRS and CDR2 YFSETQ. V lost 3 bases and J lost 3; bases outside the gene matches: 10. The CDR3 length is 17 residues. In DNA form, the CDR3 reads TGCGCCAGCAGCTCGGAGGTTGGGACAGGGAACAAAAACATTCAGTACTTC. It specifies CASSSEVGTGNKNIQYF.

The rearrangement joins TRBV2 to TRBJ1-2, with TRBD1 as a possible D gene (5 bases). V lost 5 bases and J 8 bases, leaving 12 bases between the germline ends. There are 12 residues in the CDR3. The germline V gene has CDR1 SNHLY and CDR2 FYNNEI. The CDR3 is CASSLTEAGYTF. CDR3 in DNA: TGTGCCAGCAGTTTGACAGAGGCCGGCTACACCTTC. Full variable domain (missing parts from reference TRBV2 and TRBJ1-2): EPEVTQTPSHQVTQMGQEVILRCVPISNHLYFYWYRQILGQKVEFLVSFYNNEISEKSEIFDDQFSVERPDGSNFTLKIRSTKLEDSAMYFCASSLTEAGYTFGSGTRLTVV.

The chain links TRBV13 to TRBJ2-1; 10 nucleotides align to TRBD2. J gave up 5 bases and V 3 bases, and 4 bases lay outside the gene matches. The germline V gene has CDR1 PRHDT and CDR2 FYEKMQ (reference sequence). The CDR3 runs to 15 residues. CDR3 coding DNA: TGTGCCAGCAGCTTTAGGACTAGCGGAGACAATGAGCAGTTCTTC. Translated: CASSFRTSGDNEQFF. The full variable domain, in which reference TRBV13 and TRBJ2-1 provide the parts outside the CDR3, is AAGVIQSPRHLIKEKRETATLKCYPIPRHDTVYWYQQGPGQDPQFLISFYEKMQSDKGSIPDRFSAQQFSDYHSELNMSSLELGDSALYFCASSFRTSGDNEQFFGPGTRLTVL.

The chain uses TRBV7-2 and TRBJ2-3; D call uncertain. Trimming left V 4 bases short and J 6 bases short, with 11 bases between. The CDR3 spans 13 residues. Germline V gene sequence: CDR1 SGHTA, CDR2 FQGNSA. The DNA of the CDR3 is TGTGCCAGCAGCTGGAGAGTTGGGGATACGCAGTATTTT. Its translation: CASSWRVGDTQYF.

The genes are TRBV13 and TRBJ2-7, with D maybe TRBD2 (5 bases). Germline CDR1 reads PRHDT; CDR2 reads FYEKMQ (reference sequence). The CDR3 has 14 amino acids. The V end was cut by 5 bases, the J end by 3 bases, with 14 bases between. CDR3 DNA: TGTGCCAGCAGCCCCCAGGCTAGCAACTACGAGCAGTACTTC. This gives the protein CASSPQASNYEQYF.

The chain has TRBV2 and TRBJ2-3, with TRBD2 identical over 8 bases. The CDR3 is made up of 16 amino acids. J was trimmed by 5 bases and V by 7 bases; bases with no gene match: 14. The germline V gene has CDR1 SNHLY and CDR2 FYNNEI. The CDR3 spells CASIDTSGEAQDTQYF. The CDR3 DNA is TGTGCCAGCATAGACACTAGCGGAGAAGCACAAGATACGCAGTATTTT.

Only one count was recorded for this clone. This chain connects TRBV5-1 to TRBJ2-5; D unclear. This CDR3 is 13 amino acids long. Trimming shortened V by 2 bases and J by 5 bases, and 10 bases separated the two germline ends. Germline values: CDR1 SGHRS, CDR2 YFSETQ. DNA of the CDR3: TGCGCCAGCAGCTTCCGGACCGGGGAGACCCAGTACTTC. Translation: CASSFRTGETQYF. Variable domain in full (rest from reference TRBV5-1 and TRBJ2-5): KAGVTQTPRYLIKTRGQQVTLSCSPISGHRSVSWYQQTPGQGLQFLFEYFSETQRNKGNFPGRFSGRQFSNSRSEMNVSTLELGDSALYLCASSFRTGETQYFGPGTRLLVL.

The chain employs TRBV11-3 and TRBJ2-1, with 9 bases that match TRBD1. The CDR3 spans 17 residues. The germline CDR1 and CDR2 sequences are SGHNT and YENEEA. Germline trimming cut 5 bases from V and 5 bases from J; bases unmatched to any gene: 13. The CDR3 region is CASSTIDDRGAHNEQFF. Here the CDR3 DNA reads TGTGCCAGCAGCACTATCGACGACAGGGGGGCGCACAATGAGCAGTTCTTC.

The V and J genes are TRBV7-2 and TRBJ2-7; D is ambiguous. Looked up from germline, CDR1 is SGHTA and CDR2 is FQGNSA. The CDR3 extends over 14 amino acids. Trimming removed 4 bases at V and 4 bases at J, with 14 bases between. The CDR3 sequence is CASSSLGIEYEQYF. CDR3 sequence (DNA): TGTGCCAGCAGCTCCTTAGGGATTGAGTACGAGCAGTACTTC.

The chain carries TRBV27 and TRBJ2-1, with TRBD2 identical over 11 bases. V dropped 2 bases and J dropped 1; count of bases not matched to a gene: 4. The germline gives CDR1 MNHEY, CDR2 SMNVEV (reference sequence). The CDR3 covers 17 residues. CDR3 coding DNA: TGTGCCAGCAGTTTAATGGGACTAGCGGAATCCTACAATGAGCAGTTCTTC. This sequence encodes CASSLMGLAESYNEQFF.

The chain has TRBV27 and TRBJ2-7, with 8 bases matching TRBD1. The length of the CDR3 is 15 residues. The V segment lost 8 bases and the J segment 0 bases; nucleotides outside the gene matches: 9. Looked up from germline, CDR1 is MNHEY and CDR2 is SMNVEV (reference sequence). In DNA form, the CDR3 reads TGTGCCAGCTACCCCGGGACAGGCTACTCCTACGAGCAGTACTTC. Protein sequence: CASYPGTGYSYEQYF.

The chain couples TRBV28 to TRBJ2-3; 11 bases map to TRBD2. This CDR3 has 18 residues. The V gene's germline CDR1 is MDHEN and CDR2 SYDVKM. V was pared by 1 base and J by 0 bases, with 6 bases of the junction left unmatched. CDR3 nucleotides: TGTGCCAGCAGTTTATCCGGATTAGCGGGAGGGAGCACAGATACGCAGTATTTT. Its translation is CASSLSGLAGGSTDTQYF.

The chain carries TRBV7-2 and TRBJ2-7; 7 bases are shared with TRBD1. Germline-derived CDR1 and CDR2 are SGHTA and FQGNSA. Losses at the gene ends were 0 bases for V and 5 bases for J; bases not matched to a gene: 4. This CDR3 is 14 amino acids long. The CDR3 loop reads CASSLAGTDHEQYF. DNA for the CDR3: TGTGCCAGCAGCTTAGCCGGGACAGATCACGAGCAGTACTTC.

The chain recombines TRBV6-5 with TRBJ2-7; D unclear. The CDR3 contains 14 residues. V was cut by 4 bases and J by 2 bases, with 12 bases left in between. Per the germline V gene, CDR1 is MNHEY and CDR2 is SVGAGI. The CDR3 bases are TGTGCCAGCAGTTTCGGACCGCCCCCCTACGAGCAGTACTTC. Translated: CASSFGPPPYEQYF.

The rearrangement joins TRBV10-3 to TRBJ2-5, with D unresolved. Germline values: CDR1 ENHRY, CDR2 SYGVKD. With 3 bases removed from V and 3 bases from J, the gap between germline ends came to 8 bases. The CDR3 sequence is 13 residues long. The CDR3 DNA sequence: TGTGCCATCAGTGATTCCTTGGAAGAGACCCAGTACTTC. Amino acids: CAISDSLEETQYF.

This chain links TRBV7-6 with TRBJ2-7, with D possibly TRBD2 on 5 matching bases. The CDR3 covers 14 residues. Trimming stripped 5 bases from V and 0 bases from J, with 11 bases between. Germline values: CDR1 SGHVS, CDR2 FNYEAQ. The CDR3 sequence is CASSPSEGSYEQYF. The CDR3 DNA follows: TGTGCCAGCAGCCCGTCTGAGGGCTCCTACGAGCAGTACTTC.

Details on this clone: At the DNA level, this CDR3 is encoded by other sequences in the same sample as well. V gene TRBV25-1 combines with J gene TRBJ2-5; no clear D. The ends were cut back, 8 bases at V and 4 bases at J, with 8 bases in the middle. This CDR3 has 11 residues. Germline V lookup: CDR1 MGHDK, CDR2 SYGVNS. The CDR3 protein is CASSGIETQYF. CDR3 nucleotides: TGTGCCAGCTCTGGAATAGAGACCCAGTACTTC.

The gene calls are TRBV6-5 and TRBJ1-3; the D is unclear. CDR1 and CDR2 from the germline V gene are MNHEY and SVGAGI. The CDR3 spans 13 residues. Trimming removed 5 bases from V and 0 bases from J, with 5 bases in between. The CDR3 DNA reads as TGTGCCAGCAGTGACATCTCTGGAAACACCATATATTTT. Protein product: CASSDISGNTIYF.

This rearrangement joins TRBV14 to TRBJ2-7; TRBD1 aligns across 8 bases. V shed 3 bases and J 5 bases; nucleotides not matched to a gene: 3. CDR1 is SGHDN and CDR2 is FVKESK in the germline V gene. The CDR3 has 13 residues. The CDR3 nucleotides read TGTGCCAGCAGCCAGCAGACAGGGGACGAGCAGTACTTC. Translating it yields CASSQQTGDEQYF.

This clone occurred once. V and J are TRBV6-6 and TRBJ2-3, with D possibly TRBD1 on 6 matching bases. This CDR3 spans 16 amino acids. The V and J ends lost 0 bases and 1 base respectively, with 11 bases between them. The V gene's germline CDR1 is MNHNY and CDR2 SVGAGI (reference sequence). CDR3 DNA sequence: TGTGCCAGCAGTTACTCGACAGGTCAGGGCACAGATACGCAGTATTTT. The encoded protein is CASSYSTGQGTDTQYF.

This chain uses TRBV5-8 with TRBJ1-1; a weak D match, TRBD1 (5 bases). The ends were cut back, 4 bases at V and 3 bases at J, with 31 bases in the middle. CDR3 length: 20 residues. Germline CDR1 and CDR2: SGHTS and YDEGEE. The CDR3 DNA is TGTGCCAGCAGCAATCCGGACCTTTTTACCCCCGAGGGGTTAGACACTGAAGCTTTCTTT. Its translation: CASSNPDLFTPEGLDTEAFF.